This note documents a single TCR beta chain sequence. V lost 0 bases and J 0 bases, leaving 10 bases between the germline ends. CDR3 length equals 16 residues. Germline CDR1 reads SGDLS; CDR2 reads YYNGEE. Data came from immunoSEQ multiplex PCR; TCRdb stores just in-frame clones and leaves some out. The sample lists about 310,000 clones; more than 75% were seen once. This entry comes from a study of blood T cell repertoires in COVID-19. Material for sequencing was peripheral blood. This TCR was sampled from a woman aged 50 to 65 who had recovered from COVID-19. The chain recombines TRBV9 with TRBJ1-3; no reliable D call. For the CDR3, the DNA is TGTGCCAGCAGCGTAGCCGGCGGCAACTCTGGAAACACCATATATTTT. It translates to CASSVAGGNSGNTIYF.